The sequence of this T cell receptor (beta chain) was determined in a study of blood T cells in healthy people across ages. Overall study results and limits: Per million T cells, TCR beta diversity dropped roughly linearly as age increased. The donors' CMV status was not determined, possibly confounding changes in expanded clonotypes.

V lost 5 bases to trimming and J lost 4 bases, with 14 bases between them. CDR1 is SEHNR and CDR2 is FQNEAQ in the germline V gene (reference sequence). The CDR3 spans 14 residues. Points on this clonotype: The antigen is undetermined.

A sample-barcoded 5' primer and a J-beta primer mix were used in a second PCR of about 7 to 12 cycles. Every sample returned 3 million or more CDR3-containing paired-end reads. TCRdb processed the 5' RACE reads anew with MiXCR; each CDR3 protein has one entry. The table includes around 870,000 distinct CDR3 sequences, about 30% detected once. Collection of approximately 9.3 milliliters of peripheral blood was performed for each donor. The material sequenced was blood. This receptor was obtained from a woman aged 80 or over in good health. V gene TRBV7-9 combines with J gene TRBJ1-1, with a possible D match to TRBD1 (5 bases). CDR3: CASSPGWGATEAFF. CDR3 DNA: TGTGCCAGCAGCCCAGGGTGGGGAGCCACTGAAGCTTTCTTT. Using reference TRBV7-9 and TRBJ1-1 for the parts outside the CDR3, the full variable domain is DTGVSQNPRHKITKRGQNVTFRCDPISEHNRLYWYRQTLGQGPEFLTYFQNEAQLEKSRLLSDRFSAERPKGSFSTLEIQRTEQGDSAMYLCASSPGWGATEAFFGQGTRLTVV.